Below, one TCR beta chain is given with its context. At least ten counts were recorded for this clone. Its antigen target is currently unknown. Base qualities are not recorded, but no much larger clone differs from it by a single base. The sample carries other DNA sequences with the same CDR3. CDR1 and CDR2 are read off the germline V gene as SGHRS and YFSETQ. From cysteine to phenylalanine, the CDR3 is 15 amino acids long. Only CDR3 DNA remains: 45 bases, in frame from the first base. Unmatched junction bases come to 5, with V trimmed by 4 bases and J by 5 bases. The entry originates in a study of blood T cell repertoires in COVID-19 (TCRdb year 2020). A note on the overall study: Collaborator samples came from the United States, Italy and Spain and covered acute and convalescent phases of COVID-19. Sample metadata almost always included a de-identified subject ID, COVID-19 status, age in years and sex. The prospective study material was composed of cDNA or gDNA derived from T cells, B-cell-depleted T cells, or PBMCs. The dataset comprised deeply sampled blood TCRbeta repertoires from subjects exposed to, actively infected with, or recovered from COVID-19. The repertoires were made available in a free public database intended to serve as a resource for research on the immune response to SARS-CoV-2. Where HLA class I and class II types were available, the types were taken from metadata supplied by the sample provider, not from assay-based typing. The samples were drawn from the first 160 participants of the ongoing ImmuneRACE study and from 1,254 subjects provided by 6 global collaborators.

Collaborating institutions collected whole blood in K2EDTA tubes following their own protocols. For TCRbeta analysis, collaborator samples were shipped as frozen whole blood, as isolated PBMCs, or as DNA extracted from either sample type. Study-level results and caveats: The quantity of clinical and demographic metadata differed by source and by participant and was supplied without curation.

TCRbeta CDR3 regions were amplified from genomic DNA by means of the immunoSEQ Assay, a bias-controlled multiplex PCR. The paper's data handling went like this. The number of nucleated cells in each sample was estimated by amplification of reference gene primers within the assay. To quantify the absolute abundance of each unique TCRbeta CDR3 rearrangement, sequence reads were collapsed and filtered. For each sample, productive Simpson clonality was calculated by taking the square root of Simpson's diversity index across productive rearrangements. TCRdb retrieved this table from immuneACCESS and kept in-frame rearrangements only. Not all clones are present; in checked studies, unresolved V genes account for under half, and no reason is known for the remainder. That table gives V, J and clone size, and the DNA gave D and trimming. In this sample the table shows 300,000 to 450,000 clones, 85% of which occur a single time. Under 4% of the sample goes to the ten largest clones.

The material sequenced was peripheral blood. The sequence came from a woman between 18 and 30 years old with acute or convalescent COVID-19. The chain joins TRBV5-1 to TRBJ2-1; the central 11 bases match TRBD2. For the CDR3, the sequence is CASSPGLADDNEQFF. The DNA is TGCGCCAGCAGCCCGGGACTAGCGGACGACAATGAGCAGTTCTTC.